The 10 T cell receptor beta chains given below trace back to one sample, sequenced in a study of neoadjuvant nivolumab and ipilimumab in lung cancer. The protocol was immunoSEQ multiplex PCR, while the TCRdb copy is restricted to in-frame clones and leaves out a portion. The repertoire consists of 9,500 to 10,000 clones, with 65% to 85% occurring once and the leading ten covering about 3.5%. The material sequenced was peripheral blood, taken before neoadjuvant nivolumab, alone or with ipilimumab. The receptors originated from an adult with non-small cell lung cancer.

This clone has just one count. The chain joins TRBV19 to TRBJ2-7; a weak D match, TRBD1 (6 bases). CDR1 and CDR2 from the germline V gene are LNHDA and SQIVND (reference sequence). This CDR3 comprises 14 residues. Trimming cost V 3 bases and J 3 bases, with 12 bases left between them. The CDR3 region has the DNA TGTGCCAGTAGTATGGACAGTCAAAGCTACGAGCAGTACTTC. Protein sequence: CASSMDSQSYEQYF. Combining the CDR3 with reference TRBV19 and TRBJ2-7 gives the whole variable domain DGGITQSPKYLFRKEGQNVTLSCEQNLNHDAMYWYRQDPGQGLRLIYYSQIVNDFQKGDIAEGYSVSREKKESFPLTVTSAQKNPTAFYLCASSMDSQSYEQYFGPGTRLTVT.

The chain uses TRBV6-1 and TRBJ1-3; tentative D call: TRBD1 (5 bases). Per germline, CDR1 MNHNS and CDR2 SASEGT. V lost 8 bases and J lost 4, with 18 bases in between. CDR3 length: 15 residues. In nucleotides, the CDR3 is TGTGCCAGCCTTACAAATAGGGGAGGCGGAAACACCATATATTTT. As protein: CASLTNRGGGNTIYF.

CDR3 sequence reads: CASSPGGSITAFF. Written as DNA, the CDR3 is TGTGCCAGCAGCCCAGGGGGCTCGATAACGGCTTTCTTT. V usage is TRBV7-2 and J usage is TRBJ1-1; 8 nucleotides match TRBD1. The V gene end was trimmed by 5 bases and the J gene end by 11 bases; junction bases not matched to a gene: 10. The germline V gene has CDR1 SGHTA and CDR2 FQGNSA. CDR3 length: 13 residues.

The rearrangement uses TRBV9 and TRBJ1-5; 9 bases fit TRBD1. Germline V gene data show CDR1 as SGDLS and CDR2 as YYNGEE. The CDR3 runs 16 residues. The V segment lost 4 bases and the J segment 9 bases; nucleotides outside the gene matches: 14. Here the CDR3 DNA reads TGTGCCAGCAGCCCCGACAGGGGGAATAGTCGAGGGCCCCAGCATTTT. Protein: CASSPDRGNSRGPQHF.

In its sample, this clone was seen a few times. The chain carries TRBV14 and TRBJ1-1; 8 positions match TRBD1. Per germline, CDR1 SGHDN and CDR2 FVKESK. The CDR3 contains 13 residues. The J segment lost 4 bases and the V segment lost 4 bases, leaving 2 bases of the junction unmatched. The CDR3 DNA sequence: TGTGCCAGCAGCCGCAGGGGGCCCACTGAAGCTTTCTTT. Amino acid sequence: CASSRRGPTEAFF.

V usage is TRBV10-3 and J usage is TRBJ2-7; 11 bases agree with TRBD2. With V trimmed by 10 bases and J by 0 bases, 11 bases remained unmatched. The CDR3 is made up of 16 amino acids. Germline loops: CDR1 ENHRY, CDR2 SYGVKD. The CDR3 sequence is CASRGTSGRSSYEQYF. CDR3 in DNA: TGTGCCAGCCGCGGGACTAGCGGAAGGAGCTCCTACGAGCAGTACTTC.

V usage is TRBV7-2 and J usage is TRBJ2-1, with D perhaps matching TRBD1 or TRBD2 (5 bases each). Germline V gene data show CDR1 as SGHTA and CDR2 as FQGNSA. This CDR3 region has 15 residues. V lost 1 base and J 6 bases, leaving 13 bases between the germline ends. The CDR3 loop reads CASSLVPAGGNEQFF. The CDR3 DNA follows: TGTGCCAGCAGCTTAGTCCCTGCTGGGGGCAATGAGCAGTTCTTC.

The chain combines TRBV11-1 with TRBJ2-3, with 8 positions matching TRBD2. V was clipped by 4 bases and J by 3 bases; unmatched bases: 9. CDR3 length: 16 residues. CDR1 is SGHAT, CDR2 FQDESV, per germline (reference sequence). The chain's CDR3 is CASSSTGTRVTDTQYF. For the CDR3, the DNA is TGTGCCAGCAGCTCTACCGGGACTAGGGTTACAGATACGCAGTATTTT.

This clone was seen just once. The chain joins TRBV9 to TRBJ1-2; D remains ambiguous. Germline V gene data show CDR1 as SGDLS and CDR2 as YYNGEE. V lost 0 bases and J lost 4, with 10 bases in between. This CDR3 is built from 14 residues. CDR3 in amino acids: CASSVEVVAYGYTF. CDR3 DNA: TGTGCCAGCAGCGTAGAGGTAGTCGCCTATGGCTACACCTTC.

The J gene is TRBJ2-7, the V gene TRBV7-6, with 9 bases matching TRBD1. The CDR3 consists of 16 residues. Trimming cost V 1 base and J 1 base; bases outside gene matches: 5. The germline CDR1 and CDR2 sequences are SGHVS and FNYEAQ. The CDR3 DNA is TGTGCCAGCAGCTTAGTGGGGGGACAGGGTTCCTACGAGCAGTACTTC. Translating gives CASSLVGGQGSYEQYF.